The present T cell receptor beta chain was sequenced within a study of T-cell memory formation after mild COVID-19 (dated by TCRdb to about 2021). Describing the broader study: Most TCR sequence clusters were specific to one of the two donors. The cohort was made up of two young adult volunteers, one female and one male, who were previously healthy. T-cell clones expanding and contracting after mild COVID-19 in a couple of donors were tracked by longitudinal TCRalpha and TCRbeta repertoire sequencing.

Sequencing was performed on an Illumina NovaSeq 6000. cDNA libraries for TCRalpha and TCRbeta were prepared by 5'RACE using constant-segment primers, with sample barcodes and unique molecular identifiers added. RNA was extracted from every sample with Trizol reagent. Amplification of the libraries took two PCR steps, and the second step added a second sample barcode plus Illumina TruSeq adapters. Sequencing of the libraries was done on an Illumina NovaSeq, producing 2 x 150 bp paired-end reads. On the study's bioinformatics: Demultiplexing of reads and collapsing into UMI-guided consensus sequences were performed with migec v1.2.7. Using mixcr v2.1.11, UMI consensuses were aligned to TRA and TRB V and J templates and then assembled into clonotypes. Expanded or contracted clonotypes were those called significant by both edgeR and NoisET, with noise models trained on biological replicates. For edgeR calls, the cutoffs were a false discovery rate-adjusted p below 0.01 and a log2 fold-change threshold of 1. As an exploratory analysis of dynamics, max-normalized trajectories of the 1000 most abundant clonotypes were examined by PCA with hierarchical clustering. Separately sequenced CD4+ and CD8+ repertoires were used to assign the CD4 or CD8 phenotype of responding clones. TCRdb trimmed the raw reads at Q25, called clones with MiXCR and kept productive beta chains. Each CDR3 protein gets just one entry, which takes the most common genes and DNA from the rows behind it. Here the V and J calls rest on TCRdb's processing, not on the authors' analysis. This sample comprises roughly 250,000 distinct CDR3 sequences, 15% to 20% of them detected only once. Roughly 3.6% of the sample goes to the ten largest clones.

Per the germline V gene, MNHEY is the CDR1 and SVGAGI is the CDR2. V ends up 6 bases short and J 6 bases short, with an unmatched junction base count of 17. Spanning cysteine to phenylalanine, the CDR3 consists of 17 amino acids. Just CDR3 DNA is preserved here, 51 bases in frame from base 1. In this sample, this clonotype turned up once. What this receptor recognizes is not known. Nothing much larger sits one base from this clone, and base qualities are not available. One read alone makes for weak evidence. Ficoll-Paque density gradient centrifugation was used to isolate PBMCs. Overall study outcomes, separate from this receptor: Contracting CD4+ clones appeared mostly in the CM and EM memory subsets, whereas CD8+ clones were enriched in EMRA. From day 15 to 85, contracting clones showed balanced CD4/CD8 phenotypes, whereas a second wave of clones that expanded from day 15 to 37 leaned towards CD4+. Only two mild cases were covered in the study, and larger cohorts including severe cases with pre-infection samples were considered necessary. SARS-CoV-2 specificity of the second-wave clones peaking on day 37 was not confirmed. Some responding clones were detected in pre-infection memory, which suggested that pre-existing cross-reactive memory T cells had joined the SARS-CoV-2 response.

Sequencing input: PBMCs or a T cell subset sorted from them (not recorded which). The sequence is built from TRBV6-5 and TRBJ2-3; 8 junctional bases match TRBD2. The TCR originated in a man younger than 35 who had mild COVID-19 (a few samples of this study predate the infection). The sample titles of this study are shuffled in the database, so cell type and time point are left out; the donor was told from shared clones. The CDR3 protein sequence reads: CASRITSGPPRVDTQYF. The bases read TGTGCCAGCAGGATCACTAGCGGACCTCCCAGGGTGGATACGCAGTATTTT.